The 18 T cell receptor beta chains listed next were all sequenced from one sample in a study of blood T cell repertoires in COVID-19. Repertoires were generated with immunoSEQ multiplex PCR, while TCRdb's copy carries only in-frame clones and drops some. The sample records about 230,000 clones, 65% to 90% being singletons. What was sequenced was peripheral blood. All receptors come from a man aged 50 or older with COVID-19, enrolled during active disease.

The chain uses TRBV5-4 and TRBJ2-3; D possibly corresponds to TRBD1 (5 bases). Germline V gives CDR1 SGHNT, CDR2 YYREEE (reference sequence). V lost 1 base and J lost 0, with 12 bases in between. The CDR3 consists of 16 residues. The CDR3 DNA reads TGTGCCAGCAGCTTGAGGGGAATTACTAGCACAGATACGCAGTATTTT. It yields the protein CASSLRGITSTDTQYF.

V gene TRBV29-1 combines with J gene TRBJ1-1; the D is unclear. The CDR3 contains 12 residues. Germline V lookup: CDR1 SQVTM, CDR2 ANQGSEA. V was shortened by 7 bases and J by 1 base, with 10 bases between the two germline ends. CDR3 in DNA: TGCAGCGGGCATCGGGGGAACACTGAAGCTTTCTTT. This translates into CSGHRGNTEAFF.

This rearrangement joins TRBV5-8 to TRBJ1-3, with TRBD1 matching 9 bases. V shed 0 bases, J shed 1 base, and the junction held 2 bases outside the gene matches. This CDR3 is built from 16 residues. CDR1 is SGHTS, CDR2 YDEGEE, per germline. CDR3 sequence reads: CASSLGTGASGNTIYF. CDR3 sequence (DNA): TGTGCCAGCAGCTTGGGGACAGGGGCTTCTGGAAACACCATATATTTT. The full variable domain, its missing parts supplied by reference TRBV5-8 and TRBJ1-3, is EAGVTQSPTHLIKTRGQQATLRCSPISGHTSVYWYQQALGLGLQFLLWYDEGEERNRGNFPPRFSGRQFPNYSSELNVNALELEDSALYLCASSLGTGASGNTIYFGEGSWLTVV.

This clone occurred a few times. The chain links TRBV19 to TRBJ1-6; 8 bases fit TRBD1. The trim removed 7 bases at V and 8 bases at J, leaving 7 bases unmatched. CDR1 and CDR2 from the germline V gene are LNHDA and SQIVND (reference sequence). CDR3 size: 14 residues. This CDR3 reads CASKDGQGHSPLHF. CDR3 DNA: TGTGCCAGTAAGGATGGACAGGGTCATTCACCCCTCCACTTT.

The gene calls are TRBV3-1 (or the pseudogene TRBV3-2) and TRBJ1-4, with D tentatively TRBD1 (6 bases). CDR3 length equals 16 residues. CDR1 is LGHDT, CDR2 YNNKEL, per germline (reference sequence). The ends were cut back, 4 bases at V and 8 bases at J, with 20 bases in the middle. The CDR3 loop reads CASSPTRQAVGEKLFF. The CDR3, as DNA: TGTGCCAGCAGCCCAACCCGACAGGCGGTCGGCGAAAAACTGTTTTTT.

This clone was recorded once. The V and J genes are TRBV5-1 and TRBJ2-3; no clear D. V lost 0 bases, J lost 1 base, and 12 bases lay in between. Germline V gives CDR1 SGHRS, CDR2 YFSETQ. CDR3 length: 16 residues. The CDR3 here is CASSLAPVSGTDTQYF. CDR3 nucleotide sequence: TGCGCCAGCAGCTTGGCCCCGGTTTCGGGCACAGATACGCAGTATTTT.

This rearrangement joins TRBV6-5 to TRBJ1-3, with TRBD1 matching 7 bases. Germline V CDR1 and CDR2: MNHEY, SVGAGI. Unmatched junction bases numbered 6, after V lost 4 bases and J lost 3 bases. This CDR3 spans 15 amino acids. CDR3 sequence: CASSSTGQGGNTIYF. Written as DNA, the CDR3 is TGTGCCAGCAGTTCGACAGGGCAGGGTGGAAACACCATATATTTT.

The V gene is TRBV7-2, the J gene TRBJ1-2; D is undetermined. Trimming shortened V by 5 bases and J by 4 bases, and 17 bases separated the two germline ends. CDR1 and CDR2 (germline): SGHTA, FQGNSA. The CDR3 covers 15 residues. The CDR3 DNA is TGTGCCAGCAGCACACGGACGGGGAGTACCTATGGCTACACCTTC. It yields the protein CASSTRTGSTYGYTF. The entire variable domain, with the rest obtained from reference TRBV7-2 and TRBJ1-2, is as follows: GAGVSQSPSNKVTEKGKDVELRCDPISGHTALYWYRQSLGQGLEFLIYFQGNSAPDKSGLPSDRFSAERTGGSVSTLTIQRTQQEDSAVYLCASSTRTGSTYGYTFGSGTRLTVV.

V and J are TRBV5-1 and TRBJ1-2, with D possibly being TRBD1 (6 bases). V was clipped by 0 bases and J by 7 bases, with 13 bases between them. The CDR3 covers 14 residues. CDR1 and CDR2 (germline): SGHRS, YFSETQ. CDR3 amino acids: CASSLGQGLGGYTF. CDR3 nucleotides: TGCGCCAGCAGCTTGGGGCAGGGGCTCGGTGGCTACACCTTC.

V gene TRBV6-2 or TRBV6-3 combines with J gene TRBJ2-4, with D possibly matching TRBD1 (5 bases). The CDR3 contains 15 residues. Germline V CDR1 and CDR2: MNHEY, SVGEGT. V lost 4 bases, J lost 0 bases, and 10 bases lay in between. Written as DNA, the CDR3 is TGTGCCAGCAGTTCCCCGACAGTAGCCAAAAACATTCAGTACTTC. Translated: CASSSPTVAKNIQYF.

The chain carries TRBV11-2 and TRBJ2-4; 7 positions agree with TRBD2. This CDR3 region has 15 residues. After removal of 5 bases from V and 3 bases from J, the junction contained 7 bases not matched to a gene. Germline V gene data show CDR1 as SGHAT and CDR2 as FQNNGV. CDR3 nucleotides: TGTGCCAGCAGCGGGGTCGGGGGGTTCAAAAACATTCAGTACTTC. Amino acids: CASSGVGGFKNIQYF.

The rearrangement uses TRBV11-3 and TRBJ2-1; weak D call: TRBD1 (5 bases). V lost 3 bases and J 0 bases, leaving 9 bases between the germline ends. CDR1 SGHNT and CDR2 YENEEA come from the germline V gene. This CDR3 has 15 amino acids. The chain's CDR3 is CASSFSQGSYNEQFF. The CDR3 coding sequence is TGTGCCAGCAGCTTTAGTCAGGGCTCCTACAATGAGCAGTTCTTC.

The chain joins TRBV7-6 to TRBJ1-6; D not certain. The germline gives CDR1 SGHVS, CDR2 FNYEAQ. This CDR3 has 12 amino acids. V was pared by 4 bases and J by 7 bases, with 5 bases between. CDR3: CASSSLNSPLHF. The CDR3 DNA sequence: TGTGCCAGCAGCTCCCTCAATTCACCCCTCCACTTT.

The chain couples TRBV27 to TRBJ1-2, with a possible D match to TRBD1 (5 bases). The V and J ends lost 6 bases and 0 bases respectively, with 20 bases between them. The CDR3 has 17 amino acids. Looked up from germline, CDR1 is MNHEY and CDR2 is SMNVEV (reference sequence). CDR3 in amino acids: CASSQGRAVGANYGYTF. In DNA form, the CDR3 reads TGTGCCAGCAGCCAGGGCAGGGCCGTAGGAGCTAACTATGGCTACACCTTC.

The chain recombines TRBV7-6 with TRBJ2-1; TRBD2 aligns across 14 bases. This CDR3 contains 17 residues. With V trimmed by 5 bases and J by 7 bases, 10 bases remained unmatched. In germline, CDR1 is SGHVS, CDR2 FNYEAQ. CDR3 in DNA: TGTGCCAGCAGCGCCAGACTAGCGGGGGGGCCGGGGAATGAGCAGTTCTTC. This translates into CASSARLAGGPGNEQFF.

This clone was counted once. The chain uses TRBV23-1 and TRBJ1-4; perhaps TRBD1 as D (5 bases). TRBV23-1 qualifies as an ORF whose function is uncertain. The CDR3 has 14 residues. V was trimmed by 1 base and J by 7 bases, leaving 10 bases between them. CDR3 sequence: CASSQWQGGEKLFF. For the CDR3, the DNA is TGCGCCAGCAGTCAATGGCAGGGAGGTGAAAAACTGTTTTTT.

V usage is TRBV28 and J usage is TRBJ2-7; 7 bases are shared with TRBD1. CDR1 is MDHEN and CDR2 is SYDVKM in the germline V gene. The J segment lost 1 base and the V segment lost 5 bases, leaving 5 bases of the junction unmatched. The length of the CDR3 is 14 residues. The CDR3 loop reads CASSPTGWSYEQYF. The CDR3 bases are TGTGCCAGCAGTCCGACAGGGTGGTCCTACGAGCAGTACTTC.

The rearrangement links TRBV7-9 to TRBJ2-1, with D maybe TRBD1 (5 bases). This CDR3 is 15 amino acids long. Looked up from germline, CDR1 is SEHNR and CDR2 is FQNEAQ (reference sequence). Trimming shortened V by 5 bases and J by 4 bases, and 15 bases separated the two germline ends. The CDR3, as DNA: TGTGCCAGCAGCCCCCCAGGGCGTCATTACAATGAGCAGTTCTTC. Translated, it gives CASSPPGRHYNEQFF.